This record covers a single T cell receptor beta chain. V was pared by 0 bases and J by 7 bases, with 15 bases between. The germline gives CDR1 MNHEY, CDR2 SVGAGI. This CDR3 contains 15 residues. This record comes from a study of cytotoxic CD8 clonotypes in ibrutinib-treated CLL. Study details: Responses: approximately 25 partial, 2 complete; after median around 70 months, about 15 stayed remitted, around 12 progressed.

Here immunoSEQ multiplex PCR was the method, and the copy in TCRdb shows in-frame clones only, minus some. The repertoire has roughly 200,000 clones, about 72% of them found once; the top ten carry around 15%. The receptor was isolated from a human donor with chronic lymphocytic leukemia. J is TRBJ1-2 and V is TRBV6-5; D is perhaps TRBD1 (5 bases). The sample in question was PBMCs, obtained after 24 months of ibrutinib treatment. DNA of the CDR3: TGTGCCAGCAGTTACTCGTCGGGGGGATGGGCTGGCTACACCTTC. It encodes CASSYSSGGWAGYTF.